These 25 T cell receptor beta chains originate from one sample sequenced in a study of TIL therapy for anti-PD-1-resistant metastatic lung cancer. The immunoSEQ assay was v3. Measured with immunoSEQ multiplex PCR; TCRdb has only the in-frame clones, and not every one. The sample has under 35,000 clones; roughly 69% are singletons. Regarding time point: pre-treatment sample, taken before nivolumab and TIL therapy. This specimen was blood, taken at baseline. The receptors originated from a woman aged 25-85 years with non-small cell lung cancer.

This chain connects TRBV5-4 to TRBJ2-2; D is ambiguous. V lost 0 bases, J lost 6 bases, and 9 bases lay in between. CDR3 length equals 14 residues. Germline-derived CDR1 and CDR2 are SGHNT and YYREEE (reference sequence). As DNA, the CDR3 is TGTGCCAGCAGCTTGGGTGCCCTCGCCGGGGAGCTGTTTTTT. Translated, it gives CASSLGALAGELFF.

The CDR3 loop is CACGRADYGYTF. Here the CDR3 DNA reads TGTGCCTGCGGGCGGGCAGACTATGGCTACACCTTC. The chain employs TRBV30 and TRBJ1-2, with D unresolved. Deletions cut 6 bases from V and 3 bases from J, with 11 bases between. This CDR3 contains 12 residues. Germline values: CDR1 GTSNPN, CDR2 SVGIG (reference sequence). Combining the CDR3 with reference TRBV30 and TRBJ1-2 gives the whole variable domain SQTIHQWPATLVQPVGSPLSLECTVEGTSNPNLYWYRQAAGRGLQLLFYSVGIGQISSEVPQNLSASRPQDRQFILSSKKLLLSDSGFYLCACGRADYGYTFGSGTRLTVV.

V gene TRBV5-6 combines with J gene TRBJ2-2, with D unresolved. Germline V gives CDR1 SGHDT, CDR2 YYEEEE. Trimming took 4 bases from V and 1 from J, leaving 11 bases between them. CDR3 length: 15 residues. This CDR3 reads CASSLPWGNTGELFF. The CDR3 DNA reads TGTGCCAGCAGCCTCCCGTGGGGGAACACCGGGGAGCTGTTTTTT.

The rearrangement joins TRBV19 to TRBJ1-1, with 11 bases identical to TRBD1. The CDR3 consists of 16 residues. Trimming at V came to 0 bases and at J to 1 base, leaving 1 base not matched to a gene. Germline lookup yields CDR1 LNHDA and CDR2 SQIVND (reference sequence). DNA for the CDR3: TGTGCCAGTAGTATAGAGGGGACAGGGGGGAACACTGAAGCTTTCTTT. Its protein product is CASSIEGTGGNTEAFF.

V and J are TRBV7-6 and TRBJ2-1; 13 positions agree with TRBD2. The CDR3 is 16 amino acids. V was pared by 4 bases and J by 6 bases, with 6 bases of the junction left unmatched. Germline CDR1 is SGHVS and CDR2 is FNYEAQ. The CDR3, as DNA: TGTGCCAGCAGCTACCTGACTAGCGGGAGGCTCAATGAGCAGTTCTTC. Its protein is CASSYLTSGRLNEQFF.

The genes are TRBV2 and TRBJ2-5, with TRBD2 matching over 16 bases. The V gene's germline CDR1 is SNHLY and CDR2 FYNNEI. The CDR3 sequence is 14 residues long. Losses at the gene ends were 6 bases for V and 7 bases for J; bases not matched to a gene: 2. The CDR3 reads CASSGTSGGGTQYF. The CDR3 DNA follows: TGTGCCAGCAGCGGGACTAGCGGGGGGGGGACCCAGTACTTC. The full variable domain, with the rest looked up from reference TRBV2 and TRBJ2-5, is EPEVTQTPSHQVTQMGQEVILRCVPISNHLYFYWYRQILGQKVEFLVSFYNNEISEKSEIFDDQFSVERPDGSNFTLKIRSTKLEDSAMYFCASSGTSGGGTQYFGPGTRLLVL.

There are a few counts of this clone. V and J are TRBV15 and TRBJ2-3; TRBD2 agrees at 12 bases. Germline loops: CDR1 LNHNV, CDR2 YYDKDF (reference sequence). V shed 5 bases and J 4 bases; nucleotides not matched to a gene: 7. CDR3 size: 16 residues. CDR3 amino acids: CATSGGGLAGPDTQYF. In nucleotides, the CDR3 is TGTGCCACCAGCGGGGGGGGACTAGCGGGCCCAGATACGCAGTATTTT.

The chain carries TRBV6-6 and TRBJ1-2; D unclear. Trimming shortened V by 2 bases and J by 5 bases, and 9 bases separated the two germline ends. In germline, CDR1 is MNHNY, CDR2 SVGAGI (reference sequence). CDR3 length: 13 residues. Here the CDR3 reads CASSYNGAYGYTF. The CDR3 DNA follows: TGTGCCAGCAGTTACAACGGCGCTTATGGCTACACCTTC.

The J gene is TRBJ1-1, the V gene TRBV6-5, with D possibly being TRBD1 (5 bases). Germline CDR1 and CDR2: MNHEY and SVGAGI. The CDR3 totals 16 residues. The V end lost 2 bases, the J end lost 5 bases, and 18 bases lay between the germline ends. In DNA form, the CDR3 reads TGTGCCAGCAGTTACCGCCAGGGTGGAAAAGGAACTGAAGCTTTCTTT. Amino acid sequence: CASSYRQGGKGTEAFF.

The chain links TRBV2 to TRBJ2-5, with 10 bases lining up with TRBD2. V lost 6 bases and J lost 7; bases outside the gene matches: 11. The germline gives CDR1 SNHLY, CDR2 FYNNEI. The CDR3 has 15 residues. This CDR3 reads CASRSLAGSPGTQYF. The CDR3 DNA reads as TGTGCCAGCAGATCACTAGCGGGATCTCCCGGGACCCAGTACTTC.

V gene TRBV10-3 combines with J gene TRBJ1-2, with 12 nucleotides matching TRBD1. The V segment lost 4 bases and the J segment 7 bases; nucleotides outside the gene matches: 7. The germline CDR1 and CDR2 sequences are ENHRY and SYGVKD. The CDR3 covers 15 residues. In DNA, the CDR3 is TGTGCCATCAGTGCAATGGGACAGGGGGCCTCTGGCTACACCTTC. Encoded protein: CAISAMGQGASGYTF.

The chain recombines TRBV6-1 with TRBJ1-1, with D possibly matching TRBD1 (6 bases). V lost 7 bases to trimming and J lost 0 bases, with 12 bases between them. Germline CDR1 reads MNHNS; CDR2 reads SASEGT. The length of the CDR3 is 14 residues. CDR3 nucleotide sequence: TGTGCCAGCATGAGGAGGGGGTTGAACACTGAAGCTTTCTTT. Translation: CASMRRGLNTEAFF.

This chain joins TRBV5-4 and TRBJ1-1, with 7 nucleotides matching TRBD1. The CDR3 runs 16 residues. V shed 3 bases, J shed 4 bases, and the junction held 12 bases outside the gene matches. Germline CDR1 is SGHNT and CDR2 is YYREEE (reference sequence). CDR3 region: CASSSGGGQMGTEAFF. The CDR3, as DNA: TGTGCCAGCAGCTCAGGGGGGGGCCAAATGGGCACTGAAGCTTTCTTT.

This chain links TRBV19 with TRBJ2-4; tentative D call: TRBD2 (6 bases). This CDR3 has 15 amino acids. Per the germline V gene, CDR1 is LNHDA and CDR2 is SQIVND (reference sequence). Trimming removed 5 bases at V and 0 bases at J, with 11 bases between. The CDR3 DNA is TGTGCCAGTAGTCCAGGACTACTAGCCAAAAACATTCAGTACTTC. It is translated as CASSPGLLAKNIQYF.

The V gene is TRBV6-1, the J gene TRBJ2-2, with a weak D call TRBD2 (6 bases). Germline V gene lookup returns CDR1 MNHNS and CDR2 SASEGT. Deletions cut 7 bases from V and 4 bases from J, with 10 bases between. The CDR3 runs to 13 residues. The CDR3, as DNA: TGTGCCAGCATGAGGACTACCACCGGGGAGCTGTTTTTT. Encoded protein: CASMRTTTGELFF.

The chain carries TRBV4-1 and TRBJ2-7, with TRBD2 matching 9 bases. V dropped 4 bases and J dropped 7; count of bases not matched to a gene: 14. Per the germline V gene, CDR1 is MGHRA and CDR2 is YSYEKL. CDR3 size: 16 residues. The CDR3 loop reads CASSPRLVAGAGEQYF. In DNA form, the CDR3 reads TGCGCCAGCAGCCCCCGGTTAGTAGCGGGAGCTGGGGAGCAGTACTTC.

The gene calls are TRBV6-1 and TRBJ1-5, with a possible D match to TRBD1 (5 bases). Deletions cut 1 base from V and 7 bases from J, with 11 bases between. CDR3 length equals 14 residues. Germline CDR1 and CDR2: MNHNS and SASEGT. The CDR3 DNA follows: TGTGCCAGCAGTGAAGGGGGGGGGAGGCAGCCCCAGCATTTT. Its protein product is CASSEGGGRQPQHF.

This sequence joins TRBV28 and TRBJ1-2, with D tentatively TRBD1 (5 bases). The CDR3 has 14 amino acids. CDR1 MDHEN and CDR2 SYDVKM come from the germline V gene. Trimming pared 4 bases from V and 3 bases from J, leaving 12 bases between. CDR3 DNA sequence: TGTGCCAGCAGTTCCTCGCGGGGGTACTATGGCTACACCTTC. Translating it yields CASSSSRGYYGYTF.

The rearrangement links TRBV5-1 to TRBJ1-2; D call uncertain. The CDR3 extends over 14 amino acids. The ends were cut back, 1 base at V and 1 base at J, with 8 bases in the middle. CDR1 is SGHRS and CDR2 is YFSETQ in the germline V gene. CDR3 bases: TGCGCCAGCAGCTTGTATGCGGATAACTATGGCTACACCTTC. Translating gives CASSLYADNYGYTF.

This sequence joins TRBV7-6 and TRBJ1-3; D is unresolved. Germline V CDR1 and CDR2: SGHVS, FNYEAQ. This CDR3 contains 11 residues. Trimming stripped 8 bases from V and 4 bases from J, with 6 bases between. The CDR3 DNA reads TGTGCCAGCGGTTCCGGAAACACCATATATTTT. Encoded protein: CASGSGNTIYF.

The chain has TRBV5-1 and TRBJ1-3, with D possibly being TRBD1 (5 bases). Trimming left V 3 bases short and J 0 bases short, with 16 bases between. The CDR3 loop spans 17 amino acids. Germline lookup yields CDR1 SGHRS and CDR2 YFSETQ. This CDR3 is CASSSYRGGSSGNTIYF. Written as DNA, the CDR3 is TGCGCCAGCAGCTCCTACCGTGGGGGAAGCTCTGGAAACACCATATATTTT.

The chain combines TRBV30 with TRBJ2-1, with D perhaps TRBD1 or TRBD2 (5 bases each). The CDR3 has 14 amino acids. Germline V gene data show CDR1 as GTSNPN and CDR2 as SVGIG (reference sequence). Between the trimmed V and J ends, which lost 0 bases and 2 bases, there was a span of 8 bases. The chain's CDR3 is CAWSVMGPYNEQFF. The CDR3, as DNA: TGTGCCTGGAGTGTAATGGGACCCTACAATGAGCAGTTCTTC.

V gene TRBV29-1 combines with J gene TRBJ2-1; 10 positions agree with TRBD2. J lost 9 bases, V lost 4 bases, and 12 bases had no gene match. Germline lookup yields CDR1 SQVTM and CDR2 ANQGSEA. The CDR3 has 15 amino acids. CDR3 sequence: CSVVGLAGALAEQFF. CDR3 nucleotide sequence: TGCAGCGTTGTCGGGCTAGCGGGAGCTTTGGCTGAGCAGTTCTTC.

The chain joins TRBV15 to TRBJ2-3; TRBD1 might be the D (6 bases). Germline values: CDR1 LNHNV, CDR2 YYDKDF (reference sequence). There are 17 residues in the CDR3. V lost 0 bases and J lost 1, with 14 bases in between. For the CDR3, the DNA is TGTGCCACCAGCAGAGATCTAAGACAGGTGGGCACAGATACGCAGTATTTT. Translation gives CATSRDLRQVGTDTQYF.

The chain couples TRBV2 to TRBJ1-1; a possible D gene is TRBD1 (5 bases). Germline-derived CDR1 and CDR2 are SNHLY and FYNNEI. V was pared by 4 bases and J by 1 base, with 22 bases between. This CDR3 has 18 residues. The CDR3: CASSVPLDKLYGNTEAFF. CDR3 DNA: TGTGCCAGCAGTGTTCCCCTGGACAAATTATATGGGAACACTGAAGCTTTCTTT.